The 24 T cell receptor beta chains below come from one sample, sequenced in a study of T-cell reconstitution after alpha-beta-depleted transplantation in children. Molecular barcoding with unique molecular identifiers was used for the TCRbeta library. One entry per CDR3 protein, called by TCRdb with MiXCR from the PCR reads. The sample includes around 240,000 distinct CDR3 sequences, 9.7% seen only once; the top ten take over 4.5%. The sequencing used PBMCs from the stem cell graft donor, collected from the stem cell graft. These receptors were obtained from a human donor who donated a stem cell graft to a child with SCID.

At least ten counts were recorded for this clonotype. The genes are TRBV6-2 or TRBV6-3 and TRBJ1-1; a weak D match, TRBD1 (5 bases). Between the trimmed V and J ends, which lost 4 bases and 4 bases, there was a span of 13 bases. Germline assignment: CDR1 MNHEY and CDR2 SVGEGT. The CDR3 is 14 amino acids. This chain's CDR3 is CASSLRGTATEAFF. For the CDR3, the DNA is TGTGCCAGCAGTTTGCGGGGGACGGCCACTGAAGCTTTCTTT.

This clonotype was observed at least ten times. The genes are TRBV5-1 and TRBJ1-5; D is unresolved. This CDR3 has 13 residues. V dropped 1 base and J dropped 3 bases, with 5 bases sitting between them. The germline CDR1 and CDR2 sequences are SGHRS and YFSETQ. DNA for the CDR3: TGCGCCAGCAGCTTGACAGTCAATCAGCCCCAGCATTTT. Protein: CASSLTVNQPQHF.

This clonotype is medium-sized (0.01 to 0.1%) within its sample. The J gene is TRBJ1-2, the V gene TRBV5-1; D gene uncertain. The CDR3 is 15 amino acids. CDR1 and CDR2 (germline): SGHRS, YFSETQ. V was shortened by 1 base and J by 4 bases, with 14 bases between the two germline ends. CDR3 DNA: TGCGCCAGCAGCTTGTGGCCAGCTCAACGCTATGGCTACACCTTC. Its translation: CASSLWPAQRYGYTF.

This clonotype was seen many times. CDR3 in DNA: TGCAGTGCCTCACGCAGGGACTCACCCCTCCACTTT. As protein: CSASRRDSPLHF. The chain employs TRBV20-1 and TRBJ1-6, with D possibly being TRBD1 (5 bases). V gave up 6 bases and J gave up 10 bases, with 13 bases separating them. Per the germline V gene, CDR1 is DFQATT and CDR2 is SNEGSKA (reference sequence). This CDR3 has 12 amino acids.

This clonotype was detected ten times or more. The V call is TRBV6-1, the J call TRBJ2-3, with 8 bases identical to TRBD2. The junction had 4 bases not matched to a gene; V was cut back by 5 bases and J by 0 bases. The CDR3 loop spans 15 amino acids. CDR1 and CDR2 (germline): MNHNS, SASEGT. CDR3 loop: CASSRQRGSTDTQYF. The CDR3 coding sequence is TGTGCCAGCAGTCGACAGCGGGGGAGCACAGATACGCAGTATTTT.

This clonotype was seen at least ten times. The chain links TRBV5-1 to TRBJ2-7; the D call may be TRBD1 or TRBD2 (6 bases each). The CDR3 extends over 15 amino acids. Deletions cut 1 base from V and 2 bases from J, with 13 bases between. Germline CDR1 is SGHRS and CDR2 is YFSETQ. DNA of the CDR3: TGCGCCAGCAGCTTGAGTCGGGGGCTGGCCTACGAGCAGTACTTC. It encodes CASSLSRGLAYEQYF.

This clonotype appeared many times. The chain's CDR3 is CASSLYLATDTQYF. The CDR3 region has the DNA TGTGCCAGCAGCTTATACCTAGCGACAGATACGCAGTATTTT. The V gene is TRBV7-2, the J gene TRBJ2-3; possible D gene TRBD2, 6 bases. V lost 2 bases and J 3 bases, leaving 9 bases between the germline ends. From germline, CDR1 is SGHTA and CDR2 FQGNSA. The CDR3 covers 14 residues.

This clonotype was counted at least ten times. V usage is TRBV5-1 and J usage is TRBJ2-2; D uncertain. The length of the CDR3 is 15 residues. The V end lost 0 bases, the J end lost 1 base, and 7 bases lay between the germline ends. CDR1 is SGHRS and CDR2 is YFSETQ in the germline V gene. In DNA, the CDR3 is TGCGCCAGCAGCTTGGGGCGGATGAACACCGGGGAGCTGTTTTTT. Translation: CASSLGRMNTGELFF. The entire variable domain, with the rest obtained from reference TRBV5-1 and TRBJ2-2, is as follows: KAGVTQTPRYLIKTRGQQVTLSCSPISGHRSVSWYQQTPGQGLQFLFEYFSETQRNKGNFPGRFSGRQFSNSRSEMNVSTLELGDSALYLCASSLGRMNTGELFFGEGSRLTVL.

This clonotype was recorded at least ten times. This rearrangement joins TRBV5-1 to TRBJ2-3; 7 nucleotides align to TRBD2. CDR1 is SGHRS, CDR2 YFSETQ, per germline. The CDR3 loop spans 17 amino acids. Losses at the gene ends were 0 bases for V and 1 base for J; bases not matched to a gene: 8. CDR3 protein: CASSLGPLSGGTDTQYF. In DNA, the CDR3 is TGCGCCAGCAGCTTGGGTCCCCTAAGCGGGGGCACAGATACGCAGTATTTT.

CDR3 in amino acids: CASSLPPASGGARDTQYF. The CDR3 nucleotides read TGTGCCAGCAGCTTGCCCCCGGCGAGCGGGGGGGCTAGGGATACGCAGTATTTT. J is TRBJ2-3 and V is TRBV5-4, with 10 bases that match TRBD2. This CDR3 comprises 18 residues. V lost 1 base and J lost 6; bases outside the gene matches: 14. Germline V gives CDR1 SGHNT, CDR2 YYREEE (reference sequence).

This chain uses TRBV5-1 with TRBJ2-2; D possibly corresponds to TRBD1 (6 bases). Trimming pared 4 bases from V and 6 bases from J, leaving 25 bases between. CDR1 and CDR2 from the germline V gene are SGHRS and YFSETQ. The CDR3 extends over 18 amino acids. The CDR3 protein is CASSQNSPGALGPGELFF. The CDR3, as DNA: TGCGCCAGCAGCCAAAATAGTCCAGGGGCGCTGGGGCCCGGGGAGCTGTTTTTT.

About this clonotype: This clone may be a read error of a much larger clone one base away. The chain carries TRBV19 and TRBJ1-5; D is uncertain. The CDR3 length is 19 residues. V lost 3 bases to trimming and J lost 0 bases, with 21 bases between them. Germline V lookup: CDR1 LNHDA, CDR2 SQIVND (reference sequence). The CDR3 is CASSMPSCGIEDSNQPQHF. The DNA of the CDR3 is TGTGCCAGTAGTATGCCGTCGTGTGGGATTGAGGATAGCAATCAGCCCCAGCATTTT.

The V and J genes are TRBV10-3 and TRBJ2-3, with 10 positions matching TRBD2. The CDR3 runs to 15 residues. Per germline, CDR1 ENHRY and CDR2 SYGVKD. The V segment lost 6 bases and the J segment 4 bases; nucleotides outside the gene matches: 7. The CDR3 here is CAIRPLAGVPDTQYF. The DNA for the CDR3 is TGTGCCATCAGGCCCCTAGCGGGGGTACCAGATACGCAGTATTTT.

This clonotype was observed at least ten times. The rearrangement joins TRBV12-3 or TRBV12-4 to TRBJ1-4; the D gene is possibly TRBD1 (5 bases). The V and J ends lost 6 bases and 10 bases respectively, with 24 bases between them. This CDR3 is built from 16 residues. The CDR3, as DNA: TGTGCCAGCAGCGACACAATGGGACCGAGACTAGGAAAACTGTTTTTT. Translated, it gives CASSDTMGPRLGKLFF.

Turning to this clonotype: A single base separates this from a much larger clone, so it may be a read error. The chain uses TRBV20-1 and TRBJ1-2; 9 bases match TRBD1. CDR1 and CDR2 from the germline V gene are DFQATT and SNEGSKA (reference sequence). The CDR3 is 16 residues long. The DNA for the CDR3 is TGCATTGCTAGGGCCAGGACAGGGGCGCCATCCCCTGGCTACACCTTC. Its translation is CIARARTGAPSPGYTF.

In its sample, this clonotype was seen many times. The rearrangement joins TRBV12-3 or TRBV12-4 to TRBJ2-3; 9 nucleotides match TRBD2. With 6 bases clipped from V and 6 bases from J, the junction kept 7 bases outside the gene matches. The CDR3 sequence is 14 residues long. For the CDR3, the DNA is TGTGCCAGCAGAGTAGCGGGGGTGGGGGATACGCAGTATTTT. This codes for CASRVAGVGDTQYF.

This clonotype has a handful of counts. The rearrangement links TRBV6-1 to TRBJ1-5, with D tentatively TRBD1 (5 bases). Germline values: CDR1 MNHNS, CDR2 SASEGT. The V end lost 10 bases, the J end lost 4 bases, and 17 bases lay between the germline ends. The CDR3 sequence is 14 residues long. The chain's CDR3 is CATDTGSGNQPQHF. The DNA of the CDR3 is TGTGCCACCGATACAGGTTCAGGGAATCAGCCCCAGCATTTT.

This rearrangement joins TRBV15 to TRBJ1-3; tentative D call: TRBD1 (5 bases). V lost 1 base to trimming and J lost 2 bases, with 12 bases between them. There are 16 residues in the CDR3. Per germline, CDR1 LNHNV and CDR2 YYDKDF (reference sequence). CDR3 DNA: TGTGCCACCAGCAGAGGACAGTTATGGACTGGAAACACCATATATTTT. Translating gives CATSRGQLWTGNTIYF.

About this clonotype itself: A single base separates this from a much larger clone, so it may be a read error. The V call is TRBV12-3 or TRBV12-4, the J call TRBJ1-1, with D possibly being TRBD1 (5 bases). Trimming cost V 6 bases and J 5 bases, with 22 bases left between them. CDR3 length: 16 residues. The CDR3 spells CASSASGTIPKTEAFF. The CDR3 DNA reads TGTGCCAGCAGCGCCTCCGGGACGATTCCGAAAACTGAAGCTTTCTTT.

A few counts support this clonotype. This chain connects TRBV20-1 to TRBJ2-7; the match to TRBD1 covers 8 bases. V lost 6 bases, J lost 2 bases, and 9 bases stayed unmatched. The CDR3 is made up of 14 amino acids. Germline lookup yields CDR1 DFQATT and CDR2 SNEGSKA (reference sequence). For the CDR3, the DNA is TGCAGTGCAACCCCGGGGACAGGCACCTACGAGCAGTACTTC. Amino acids: CSATPGTGTYEQYF.

This clonotype appeared many times. V usage is TRBV7-9 and J usage is TRBJ1-6; tentative D call: TRBD1 (5 bases). V was shortened by 2 bases and J by 8 bases, with 10 bases between the two germline ends. CDR1 is SEHNR, CDR2 FQNEAQ, per germline (reference sequence). The length of the CDR3 is 14 residues. This CDR3 reads CASSLIGDDSPLHF. CDR3 nucleotides: TGTGCCAGCAGCTTAATAGGGGACGATTCACCCCTCCACTTT.

This chain joins TRBV12-3 or TRBV12-4 and TRBJ1-2; D unclear. The CDR3 is 15 residues long. The CDR3 loop reads CTNSLGLGNPYGYTF. CDR3 sequence (DNA): TGTACCAACAGTTTAGGGTTAGGCAACCCCTATGGCTACACCTTC.

Details on this clonotype: Just one base apart from a much larger clone, this may be a read error. V gene TRBV9 combines with J gene TRBJ2-1, with 8 bases fitting TRBD1. Germline-derived CDR1 and CDR2 are SGDLS and YYNGEE. Losses at the gene ends were 4 bases for V and 8 bases for J; bases not matched to a gene: 14. The CDR3 is made up of 16 amino acids. CDR3 coding DNA: TGTGCCAGCAGCTCCCCTCGGAGGACAGGGCACTATGAGCAGTTCTTC. Its translation is CASSSPRRTGHYEQFF.

This clonotype showed up many times. The CDR3 nucleotides read TGTGCCACCAGCAGCCTCTGGGGAGGAGAAAAACTGTTTTTT. Its translation is CATSSLWGGEKLFF. The V call is TRBV15, the J call TRBJ1-4; D ambiguous. The length of the CDR3 is 14 residues. Germline V lookup: CDR1 LNHNV, CDR2 YYDKDF (reference sequence). The V end lost 3 bases, the J end lost 8 bases, and 13 bases lay between the germline ends.